This TCR beta chain was documented in a study of T cells in Graves' hyperthyroidism and ophthalmopathy. Amplified TCR beta CDR3 regions came from RNA transcripts. RT-PCR in the first round (using the HTBI primer set) targeted the TCR CDR3. TCRdb analysed the multiplex PCR reads with MiXCR anew, one entry per CDR3 protein. Of approximately 150,000 distinct CDR3 sequences listed, approximately 9% are singletons. Deletions cut 5 bases from V and 3 bases from J, with 12 bases between. The CDR3 spans 14 residues. The germline V gene encodes CDR1 KGHDR and CDR2 SFDVKD. This clonotype was seen a few times. Disease duration under 2 months; hyperthyroidism patients were aged 18 to 65. Clinical symptoms, serum thyroxine and TRAb, thyroid ultrasound and orbital computed tomography were used for the diagnoses. The blood sample predates any ophthalmopathy symptoms, coming from first hyperthyroidism diagnosis.

The chain couples TRBV24-1 to TRBJ1-2; tentatively, D is TRBD1 (6 bases). The sequence came from a woman aged 18-29 years with Graves' hyperthyroidism that later progressed to Graves' ophthalmopathy. Specimen: blood. CDR3 sequence (DNA): TGTGCCACCAGTGGGGGACAAACCGACTATGGCTACACCTTC. It codes for CATSGGQTDYGYTF.